Listed below are T cell receptor beta chains from one sample, sequenced in a study of OX40 agonist ivuxolimab in advanced cancers. Produced via immunoSEQ multiplex PCR; TCRdb's table is partial and in-frame only. This table holds more than 45,000 clones, around nine tenths found once. The sample consisted of CD4+ or CD8+ T cells sorted from blood, taken in a trial of the OX40 agonist ivuxolimab. These receptors were collected from an adult with an advanced solid tumor such as melanoma, head and neck, liver or kidney cancer. CDR3s include the opening cysteine and the closing phenylalanine or tryptophan. The D gene is left open where the match is weak. Clone size is shown for a subset of rows, as once, few, many or a class of expanded clone.

TRBV4-1,NA,TRBJ2-7,NA,CASSQTEGLGEQYF,TGCGCCAGCAGCCAGACGGAGGGCCTAGGCGAGCAGTACTTC
TRBV27,NA,TRBJ1-6,TRBD1,CASSLEGQSSGSPLHF,TGTGCCAGCAGTTTGGAGGGACAGTCATCTGGATCACCCCTCCACTTT
TRBV6-5,NA,TRBJ2-1,NA,CASLDFYDNEQFF,TGTGCCAGCTTGGATTTCTACGACAATGAGCAGTTCTTC
TRBV5-4,NA,TRBJ1-2,NA,CASSPDTYGYTF,TGTGCCAGCAGCCCGGACACTTATGGCTACACCTTC
TRBV29-1,NA,TRBJ2-3,NA,CSVEIPPPTDTQYF,TGCAGCGTTGAAATTCCCCCGCCCACGGATACGCAGTATTTT
TRBV5-6,once,TRBJ2-3,NA,CASSLRVFPTDTQYF,TGTGCCAGCAGCTTGCGGGTTTTCCCCACAGATACGCAGTATTTT
TRBV9,NA,TRBJ1-2,NA,CASSVATGGYTF,TGTGCCAGCAGCGTAGCTACAGGTGGCTACACCTTC
TRBV10-3,few,TRBJ2-3,NA,CAILVTDTQYF,TGTGCCATCCTAGTAACAGATACGCAGTATTTT
TRBV2,few,TRBJ2-7,NA,CASGTVFSYEQYF,TGTGCCAGCGGGACGGTGTTTTCCTACGAGCAGTACTTC
TRBV19,NA,TRBJ2-4,TRBD1,CASRSDGTGSIQYF,TGTGCCAGTAGATCCGACGGGACAGGTTCCATTCAGTACTTC
TRBV6-5,NA,TRBJ2-7,TRBD2,CASRRAGVVYEQYF,TGTGCCAGCAGAAGAGCGGGAGTGGTCTACGAGCAGTACTTC
TRBV19,NA,TRBJ2-7,TRBD1,CASSIRDSVTYEQYF,TGTGCCAGTAGTATTCGGGACAGTGTGACCTACGAGCAGTACTTC
TRBV27,NA,TRBJ1-1,NA,CASSFHYSGRDTGRTEAFF,TGTGCCAGCAGCTTTCACTATTCGGGCCGGGACACCGGCCGAACTGAAGCTTTCTTT
TRBV9,NA,TRBJ2-7,TRBD2,CASSVEPPGRGGEQYF,TGTGCCAGCAGCGTAGAACCCCCAGGGAGGGGCGGCGAGCAGTACTTC